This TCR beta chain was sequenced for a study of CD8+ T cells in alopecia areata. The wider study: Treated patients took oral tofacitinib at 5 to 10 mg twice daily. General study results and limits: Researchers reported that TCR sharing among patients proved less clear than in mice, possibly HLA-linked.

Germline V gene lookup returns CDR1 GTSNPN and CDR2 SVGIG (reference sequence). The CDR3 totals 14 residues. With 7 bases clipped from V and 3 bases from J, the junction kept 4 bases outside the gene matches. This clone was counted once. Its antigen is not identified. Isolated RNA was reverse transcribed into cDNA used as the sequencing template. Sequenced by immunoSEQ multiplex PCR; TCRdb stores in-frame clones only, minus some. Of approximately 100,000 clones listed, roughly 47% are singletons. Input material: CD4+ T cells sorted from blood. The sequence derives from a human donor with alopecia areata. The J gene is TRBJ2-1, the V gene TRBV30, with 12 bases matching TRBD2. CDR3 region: CAYGTSGFYNEQFF. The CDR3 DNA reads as TGTGCCTACGGGACTAGCGGGTTCTACAATGAGCAGTTCTTC.